This T cell receptor (beta chain) was obtained from a study of T cells in Graves' hyperthyroidism and ophthalmopathy. This clonotype showed up just a few times. CDR3 length: 15 residues. V was clipped by 2 bases and J by 6 bases; unmatched bases: 3. CDR1 MNHEY and CDR2 SVGEGT come from the germline V gene. TCR beta CDR3 region amplification was performed from RNA transcripts. Researchers ran a first-round RT-PCR on the TCR CDR3 using the HTBI primer set. One entry per CDR3 protein results from TCRdb running MiXCR on the multiplex PCR reads. The profile shows some 380,000 distinct CDR3 sequences, less than 15% of them singletons.

The rearrangement joins TRBV6-2 or TRBV6-3 to TRBJ2-2; TRBD1 aligns across 10 bases. The specimen was blood. This TCR was recovered from a young man with Graves' hyperthyroidism that later progressed to Graves' ophthalmopathy. The CDR3 DNA sequence: TGTGCCAGCAGTTACGGACAGGGGGTGGCCGGGGAGCTGTTTTTT. This sequence encodes CASSYGQGVAGELFF.